The T cell receptor (beta chain) under discussion was sequenced for a study of T cell responses to AZD1222 COVID-19 vaccine. Study-level findings and limits: Recipients of AZD1222 seropositive at baseline numbered only 5 to 7. Clonal diversity may have been underestimated in mostly white British donors. Spike regions recognized by vaccine-associated CD4 TCRs spanned the protein, led by 160-218 and 743-854.

A few counts support this clone. The antigen remains unidentified. Germline CDR1 and CDR2: KGHSH and LQKENI. The CDR3 totals 22 residues. V lost 7 bases to trimming and J lost 1 base, with 32 bases between them. Sequenced by immunoSEQ multiplex PCR; TCRdb stores in-frame clones only, minus some. The sample comprises 90,000 to 120,000 clones, 92% of which are singletons, and 7.5% to 9.5% rests with the top ten. Pooled together were second doses at about 4 or about 12 weeks. The chain carries TRBV18 and TRBJ2-6; D may be TRBD1 (7 bases). The sequences come from peripheral blood, collected 28 days after the second AZD1222 dose. The source is an adult who received the AZD1222 COVID-19 vaccine. The CDR3 nucleotides are TGTGCCAGCTTGTCCGGGACAGTGTCTCCGGGAGTTTTATCTTCTGGGGCCAACGTCCTGACTTTC. This encodes CASLSGTVSPGVLSSGANVLTF.